This entry describes one T cell receptor beta chain. Its target is unknown. This sample is part of a study of T cell responses to AZD1222 COVID-19 vaccine. TCRdb's copy holds only in-frame clones and misses some; the assay was immunoSEQ multiplex PCR. The sample contains over 110,000 clones, roughly nine tenths of which appear only once. General observations from the study: With two AZD1222 doses given, Spike-specific TCR breadth and depth both rose. Repertoire sampling was restricted to post-peak T cell response timepoints.

The CDR3 length is 13 residues. Germline-derived CDR1 and CDR2 are MNHEY and SVGEGT. Trimming removed 6 bases from V and 7 bases from J; junction bases left unmatched: 7. This sequence joins TRBV6-2 or TRBV6-3 and TRBJ1-2, with 8 bases matching TRBD1. Material: peripheral blood, obtained 28 days after the second AZD1222 dose. The source is an adult who received the AZD1222 COVID-19 vaccine. The CDR3 spells CASSLGQGSGYTF. The CDR3 bases are TGTGCCAGCAGCCTCGGACAGGGAAGTGGCTACACCTTC.